This T cell receptor beta chain derives from a study of T cell clonotyping in hematopoietic cell transplantation. Time point defined: recipient sample about 28 days before transplant, after cytoreduction. CDR1 SEHNR and CDR2 FQNEAQ come from the germline V gene (reference sequence). Trimming pared 5 bases from V and 8 bases from J, leaving 21 bases between. The CDR3 has 15 amino acids. In the case of this clone: Its antigen remains unknown.

Whole-study findings and limits: Pathologically expanded recipient clonotypes increased progressively from day 30 to day 180 as diversity fell.

Using immunoSEQ multiplex PCR, the repertoire was profiled, and TCRdb retains in-frame clones only, with some absent. Altogether about 76,000 clones are present, 90% to 97% being singletons, with the ten largest covering under 2%. V usage is TRBV7-9 and J usage is TRBJ1-2; TRBD1 is a possible D gene (6 bases). The sample consisted of peripheral blood mononuclear cells, taken before stem cell transplant. The sequence was collected from a woman aged 50 to 65 with acute myeloid leukemia. Some clones in this sample may be carry-over from other donors' samples. CDR3 DNA: TGTGCCAGCAGCACTAACCAGGGGCCCCTATGGGGCTACACCTTC. Encoded protein: CASSTNQGPLWGYTF.